What follows is one TCR beta chain and its context. Antigen unknown. The source of the sample is a study of shared clonotypes between healthy human individuals. Findings and limits, study-wide: Only blood was sampled; tissue repertoires likely differ.

The V gene's germline CDR1 is SGHNT and CDR2 YENEEA. This CDR3 region has 14 residues. J lost 9 bases, V lost 8 bases, and 13 bases had no gene match. TCRdb keeps only in-frame clones here, not all; method: immunoSEQ multiplex PCR. The sample lists about 490,000 clones, 76% occurring once. The chain is built from TRBV11-3 and TRBJ2-1; 7 nucleotides agree with TRBD1. This sequence originates from a middle-aged woman in good health. Some clones in this sample may be carry-over from other donors' samples. Sequenced input: PBMCs. The CDR3: CASAIGGRGGEQFF. The DNA of the CDR3 is TGTGCCAGCGCGATAGGGGGCCGAGGGGGTGAGCAGTTCTTC.